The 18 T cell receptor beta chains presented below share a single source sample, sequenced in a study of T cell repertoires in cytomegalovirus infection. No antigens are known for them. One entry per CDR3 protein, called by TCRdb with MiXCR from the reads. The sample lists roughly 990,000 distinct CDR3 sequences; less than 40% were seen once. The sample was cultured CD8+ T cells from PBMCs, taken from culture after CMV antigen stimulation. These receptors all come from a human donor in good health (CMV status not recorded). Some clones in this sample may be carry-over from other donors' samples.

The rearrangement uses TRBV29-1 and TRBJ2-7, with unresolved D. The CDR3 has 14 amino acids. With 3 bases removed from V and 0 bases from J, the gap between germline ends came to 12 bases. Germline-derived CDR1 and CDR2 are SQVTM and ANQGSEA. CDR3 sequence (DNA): TGCAGCGTTGAGAGCCCCCCGGGCTCCTACGAGCAGTACTTC. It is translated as CSVESPPGSYEQYF.

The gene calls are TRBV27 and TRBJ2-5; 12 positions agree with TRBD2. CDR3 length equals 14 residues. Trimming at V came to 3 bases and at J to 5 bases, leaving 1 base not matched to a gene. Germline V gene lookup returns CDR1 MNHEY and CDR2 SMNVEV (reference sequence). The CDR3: CASSFGLAGETQYF. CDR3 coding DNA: TGTGCCAGCAGTTTCGGACTAGCGGGGGAGACCCAGTACTTC.

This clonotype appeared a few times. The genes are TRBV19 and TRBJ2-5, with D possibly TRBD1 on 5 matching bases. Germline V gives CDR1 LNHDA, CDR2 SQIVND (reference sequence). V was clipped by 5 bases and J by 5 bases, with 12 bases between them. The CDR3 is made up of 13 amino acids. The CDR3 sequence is CASSPQGWETQYF. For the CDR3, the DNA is TGTGCCAGTAGTCCTCAGGGTTGGGAGACCCAGTACTTC.

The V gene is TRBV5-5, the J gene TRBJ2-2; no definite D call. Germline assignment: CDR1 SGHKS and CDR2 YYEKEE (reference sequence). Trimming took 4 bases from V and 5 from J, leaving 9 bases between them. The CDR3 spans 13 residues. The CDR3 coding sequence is TGTGCCAGCAGCCACAAAAGAACCGGGGAGCTGTTTTTT. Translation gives CASSHKRTGELFF. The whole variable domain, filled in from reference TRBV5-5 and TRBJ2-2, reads DAGVTQSPTHLIKTRGQQVTLRCSPISGHKSVSWYQQVLGQGPQFIFQYYEKEERGRGNFPDRFSARQFPNYSSELNVNALLLGDSALYLCASSHKRTGELFFGEGSRLTVL.

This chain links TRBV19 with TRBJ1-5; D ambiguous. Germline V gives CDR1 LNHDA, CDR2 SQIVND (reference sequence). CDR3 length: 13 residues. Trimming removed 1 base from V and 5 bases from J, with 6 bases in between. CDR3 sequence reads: CASSIGGDQPQHF. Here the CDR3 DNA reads TGTGCCAGTAGTATAGGTGGCGATCAGCCCCAGCATTTT.

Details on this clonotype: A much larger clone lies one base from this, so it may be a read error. This chain's CDR3 is CANKQDNQPQHF. CDR3 coding DNA: TGTGCCAACAAACAGGACAATCAGCCCCAGCATTTT. The chain is built from TRBV12-3 or TRBV12-4 and TRBJ1-5; TRBD1 is a possible D gene (5 bases). The CDR3 covers 12 residues. Trimming shortened V by 10 bases and J by 3 bases, and 10 bases separated the two germline ends.

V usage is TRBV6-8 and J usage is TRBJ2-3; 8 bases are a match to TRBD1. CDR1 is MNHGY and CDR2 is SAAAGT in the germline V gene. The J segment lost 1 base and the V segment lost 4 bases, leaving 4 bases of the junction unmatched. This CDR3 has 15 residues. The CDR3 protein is CASSLLGQGTDTQYF. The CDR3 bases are TGTGCCAGCAGTTTGTTGGGACAGGGCACAGATACGCAGTATTTT.

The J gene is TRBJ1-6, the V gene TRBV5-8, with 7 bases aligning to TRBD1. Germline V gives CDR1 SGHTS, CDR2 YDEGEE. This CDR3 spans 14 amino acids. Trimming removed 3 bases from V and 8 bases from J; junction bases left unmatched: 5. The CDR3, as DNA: TGTGCCAGCAGCTCTAGACAGGGTTATTCACCCCTCCACTTT. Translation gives CASSSRQGYSPLHF.

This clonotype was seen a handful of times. CDR3 loop: CASSLAGDTLIGYNSPLHF. DNA for the CDR3: TGTGCCAGCAGCTTGGCCGGGGACACCCTTATAGGGTATAATTCACCCCTCCACTTT. This chain joins TRBV5-4 and TRBJ1-6; D is possibly TRBD1 (6 bases). The CDR3 extends over 19 amino acids. The V and J ends lost 0 bases and 4 bases respectively, with 20 bases between them. Germline values: CDR1 SGHNT, CDR2 YYREEE (reference sequence).

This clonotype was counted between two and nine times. CDR3 nucleotides: TGTGCCAGCAGTTCAGGGTCCCCTGGGGCCAACGTCCTGACTTTC. It specifies CASSSGSPGANVLTF. The V call is TRBV12-3 or TRBV12-4, the J call TRBJ2-6; the D gene is possibly TRBD1 (5 bases). CDR3 size: 15 residues. V lost 4 bases, J lost 2 bases, and 9 bases lay in between.

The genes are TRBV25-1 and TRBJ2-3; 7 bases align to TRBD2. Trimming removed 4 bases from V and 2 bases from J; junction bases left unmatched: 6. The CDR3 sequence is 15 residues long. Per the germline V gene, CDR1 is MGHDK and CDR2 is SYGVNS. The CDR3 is CASSGPSGFTDTQYF. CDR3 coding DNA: TGTGCCAGCAGTGGTCCTAGCGGCTTCACAGATACGCAGTATTTT. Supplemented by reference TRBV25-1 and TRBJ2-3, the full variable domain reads EADIYQTPRYLVIGTGKKITLECSQTMGHDKMYWYQQDPGMELHLIHYSYGVNSTEKGDLSSESTVSRIRTEHFPLTLESARPSHTSQYLCASSGPSGFTDTQYFGPGTRLTVL.

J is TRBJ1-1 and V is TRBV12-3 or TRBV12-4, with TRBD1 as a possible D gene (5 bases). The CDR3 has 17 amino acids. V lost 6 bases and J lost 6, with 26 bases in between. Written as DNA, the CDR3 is TGTGCCAGCAGCCCCAGTAGGGACGGGGGTAGCGGCGCTGAAGCTTTCTTT. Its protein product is CASSPSRDGGSGAEAFF.

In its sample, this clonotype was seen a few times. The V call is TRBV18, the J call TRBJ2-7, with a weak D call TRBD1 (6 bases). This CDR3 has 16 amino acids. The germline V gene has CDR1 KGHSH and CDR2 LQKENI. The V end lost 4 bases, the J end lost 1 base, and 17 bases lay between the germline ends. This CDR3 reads CASSLQGEGYSYEQYF. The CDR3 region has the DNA TGTGCCAGCTCACTACAGGGAGAAGGTTATTCCTACGAGCAGTACTTC.

The CDR3 DNA reads TGTGCCAGCAGTGAAGCGGAGACAGGGTCTGAAAAACTGTTTTTT. Amino acids: CASSEAETGSEKLFF. The J gene is TRBJ1-4, the V gene TRBV2; 7 bases fit TRBD1. V was pared by 0 bases and J by 7 bases, with 5 bases of the junction left unmatched. CDR3 size: 15 residues. CDR1 is SNHLY, CDR2 FYNNEI, per germline.

The CDR3, as DNA: TGTGCCAGCAGCCCCCAACAGGGGGAGAAACCCTATGGCTACACCTTC. It yields the protein CASSPQQGEKPYGYTF. The V call is TRBV11-2, the J call TRBJ1-2, with 8 nucleotides matching TRBD1. The V and J ends lost 5 bases and 4 bases, in that order; junction bases with no gene match: 12. The V gene's germline CDR1 is SGHAT and CDR2 FQNNGV. The CDR3 loop spans 16 amino acids.

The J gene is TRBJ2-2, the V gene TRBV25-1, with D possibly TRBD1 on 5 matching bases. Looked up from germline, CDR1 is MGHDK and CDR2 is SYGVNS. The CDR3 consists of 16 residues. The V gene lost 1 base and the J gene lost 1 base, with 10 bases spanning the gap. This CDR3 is CASSESVTVNTGELFF. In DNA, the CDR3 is TGTGCCAGCAGTGAATCGGTGACAGTGAACACCGGGGAGCTGTTTTTT.

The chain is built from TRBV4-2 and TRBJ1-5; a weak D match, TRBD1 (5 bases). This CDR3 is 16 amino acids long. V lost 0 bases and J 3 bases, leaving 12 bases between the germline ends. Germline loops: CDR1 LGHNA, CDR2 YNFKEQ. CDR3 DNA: TGTGCCAGCAGCCAAGAGGAGGGGAGGGTCAATCAGCCCCAGCATTTT. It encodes CASSQEEGRVNQPQHF.

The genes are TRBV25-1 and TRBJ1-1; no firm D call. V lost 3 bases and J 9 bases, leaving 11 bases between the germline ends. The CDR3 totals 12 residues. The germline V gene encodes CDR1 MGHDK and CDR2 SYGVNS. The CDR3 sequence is CASSDALWKAFF. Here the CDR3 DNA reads TGTGCCAGCAGTGACGCCCTTTGGAAAGCTTTCTTT.